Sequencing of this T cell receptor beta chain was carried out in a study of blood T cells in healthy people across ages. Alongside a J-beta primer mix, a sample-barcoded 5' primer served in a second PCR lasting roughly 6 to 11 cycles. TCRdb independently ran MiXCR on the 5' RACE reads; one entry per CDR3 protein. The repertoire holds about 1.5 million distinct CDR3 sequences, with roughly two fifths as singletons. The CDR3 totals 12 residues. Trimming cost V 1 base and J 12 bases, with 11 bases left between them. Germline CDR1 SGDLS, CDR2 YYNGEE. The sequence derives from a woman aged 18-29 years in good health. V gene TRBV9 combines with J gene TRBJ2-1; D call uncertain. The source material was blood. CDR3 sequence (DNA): TGTGCCAGCAGCGTAAATGAGATAATGCAGTTCTTC. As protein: CASSVNEIMQFF.